Each of the 3 T cell receptor beta chains below was sequenced from the same sample in a study of identical twins. MiXCR, run by TCRdb on the 5' RACE reads, gives a single entry per CDR3 protein. The repertoire includes 450,000 to 650,000 distinct CDR3 sequences, more than 9% of them detected once, and roughly 3.2% sits in the top ten. These sequences were also reported in another study, on yellow fever vaccine responses in identical twins.

Input material: PBMCs. The source is a woman between 18 and 29 years old in good health.

This clonotype was detected only a few times. This chain links TRBV3-1 with TRBJ2-2; 8 nucleotides match TRBD1. Germline V CDR1 and CDR2: LGHDT, YNNKEL (reference sequence). The junction had 10 bases not matched to a gene; V was cut back by 3 bases and J by 4 bases. CDR3 length: 17 amino acids. In DNA, the CDR3 is TGTGCCAGCAGCCACTTTGGACAGGGAAGGAGCACCGGGGAGCTGTTTTTT. Residues: CASSHFGQGRSTGELFF.

The chain has TRBV29-1 and TRBJ2-7; 8 bases match TRBD2. V dropped 4 bases and J dropped 0; count of bases not matched to a gene: 2. The CDR3 length is 13 residues. CDR1 is SQVTM, CDR2 ANQGSEA, per germline. Written as DNA, the CDR3 is TGCAGCGTTGCGGGAGGGGGCTCCTACGAGCAGTACTTC. It yields the protein CSVAGGGSYEQYF.

The chain combines TRBV4-2 with TRBJ2-1, with 7 bases lining up with TRBD1. Germline V CDR1 and CDR2: LGHNA, YNFKEQ. This CDR3 has 15 residues. Unmatched junction bases numbered 7, after V lost 0 bases and J lost 8 bases. The CDR3 protein is CASSQESGGRDEQFF. CDR3 in DNA: TGTGCCAGCAGCCAAGAGTCAGGGGGACGGGATGAGCAGTTCTTC.